This TCR beta chain was captured in a study of blood T cell repertoires in COVID-19. Germline CDR1 and CDR2: LNHDA and SQIVND (reference sequence). The CDR3 totals 14 residues. Trimming took off 4 bases at V and 7 bases at J, with 17 bases between the two ends. In the original workflow: Reference gene primer amplification yielded estimated nucleated cell counts. Data came from immunoSEQ multiplex PCR; TCRdb stores just in-frame clones and leaves some out. The D gene and trimming were derived from the DNA, and the V and J assignments and clone size from that table. The sample holds about 300,000 clones; 80% to 90% are singletons and the top ten take 2.2%. Study members were between 18 and 89 years old and lived in 25 or so US regions. Resolution of symptoms, clearance, or two negative PCRs was present in recovered Cohort 3 donors.

The chain couples TRBV19 to TRBJ2-7; tentative D call: TRBD2 (6 bases). Sequences were obtained from PBMCs or T cells enriched from blood (not recorded which). The sequence was obtained from a man aged 25 to 40 who had recovered from COVID-19. The CDR3, as DNA: TGTGCCAGTAGTACCCGGACTAAAGTTTTTGAGCAGTACTTC. Protein: CASSTRTKVFEQYF.